Listed below are T cell receptor beta chains from one sample, sequenced in a study of memory CD8 T cells in hepatitis C reinfection. Libraries were prepared by immunoSEQ multiplex PCR; TCRdb keeps only in-frame clonotypes and omits some of them. This table holds roughly 43,000 clones, roughly 88% found once. Material: naive CD8+ T cells sorted from blood. The origin of the receptors is a man between 18 and 35 years old with hepatitis C virus infection. The CDR3 runs from the conserved cysteine through the conserved F or W. D genes are given only for firm matches. Size is stated for part of the rows, as once, few or many counts, or as a class when the clone is expanded.

V	J	size	D	CDR3	DNA
TRBV7-9	TRBJ1-1	.	.	CASSSTQGNTEAFF	TGTGCCAGCAGCTCCACTCAGGGGAACACTGAAGCTTTCTTT
TRBV28	TRBJ1-5	.	TRBD1	CASSSQGALGNQPQHF	TGTGCCAGCAGTTCGCAGGGGGCGCTGGGCAATCAGCCCCAGCATTTT
TRBV7-6	TRBJ2-6	.	.	CASRINDRSGANVLTF	TGTGCCAGCAGGATAAATGACAGGTCTGGGGCCAACGTCCTGACTTTC
TRBV7-3	TRBJ2-3	.	TRBD2	CASSLTPSGVFSTDTQYF	TGTGCCAGCAGCTTAACGCCTAGCGGTGTCTTCAGCACAGATACGCAGTATTTT
TRBV21-1	TRBJ2-7	.	.	CASSKEAGWSYEQYF	TGTGCCAGCAGCAAAGAGGCAGGGTGGTCCTACGAGCAGTACTTC
TRBV4-2	TRBJ1-4	.	TRBD1	CASSQGLTGGSNEKLFF	TGTGCCAGCAGCCAAGGGCTCACAGGGGGCTCTAATGAAAAACTGTTTTTT
TRBV6-1	TRBJ2-2	few	TRBD2	CASSSGSTGELFF	TGTGCCAGCAGTAGCGGGAGCACCGGGGAGCTGTTTTTT
TRBV19	TRBJ2-7	.	TRBD2	CASSMTSGSYEQYF	TGTGCCAGTAGTATGACTAGCGGGAGTTACGAGCAGTACTTC
TRBV9	TRBJ2-6	.	.	CASSVDPDVLTF	TGTGCCAGCAGCGTAGATCCGGACGTCCTGACTTTC
TRBV5-4	TRBJ1-4	.	TRBD1	CASSLKGQGVANEKLFF	TGTGCCAGCAGCTTGAAGGGACAGGGCGTAGCTAATGAAAAACTGTTTTTT
TRBV7-2	TRBJ2-3	.	TRBD2	CASSLGLAGGWADTQYF	TGTGCCAGCAGCTTAGGACTAGCGGGGGGATGGGCAGATACGCAGTATTTT
TRBV7-7	TRBJ2-3	.	.	CASSLGGTSTDTQYF	TGTGCCAGCAGCTTAGGCGGGACTAGCACAGATACGCAGTATTTT
TRBV19	TRBJ1-5	.	.	CASRSKVEGYQPQHF	TGTGCCAGTAGATCAAAAGTGGAGGGCTATCAGCCCCAGCATTTT
TRBV2	TRBJ1-1	.	TRBD1	CARTGGGTEAFF	TGTGCCAGGACAGGGGGTGGCACTGAAGCTTTCTTT
TRBV27	TRBJ2-1	.	.	CASSWDTTTFYNEQFF	TGTGCCAGCAGTTGGGACACCACCACTTTCTACAATGAGCAGTTCTTC
TRBV11-2	TRBJ2-1	.	.	CASTPPRGGSYNEQFF	TGTGCCAGCACCCCACCCAGAGGGGGCTCCTACAATGAGCAGTTCTTC
TRBV2	TRBJ2-1	.	TRBD2	CASSEGPTSVNEQLF	TGTGCCAGCAGTGAGGGGCCGACTAGCGTCAATGAGCAGCTCTTC
TRBV10-2	TRBJ2-1	.	.	CASLEGGAIYNEQFF	TGCGCCAGCCTCGAGGGCGGGGCGATATACAATGAGCAGTTCTTC
TRBV7-9	TRBJ2-3	.	TRBD2	CASSPREEDTQYF	TGTGCCAGCAGCCCCCGGGAGGAAGATACGCAGTATTTT
TRBV7-9	TRBJ2-1	.	.	CASSLDGQNNEQFF	TGTGCCAGCAGCTTAGACGGACAAAACAATGAGCAGTTCTTC
TRBV11-2	TRBJ2-5	.	.	CASSLDTTAQETQYF	TGTGCCAGCAGCTTAGATACGACAGCTCAAGAGACCCAGTACTTC
TRBV11-2	TRBJ2-5	.	.	CASSSGWTPQETQYF	TGTGCCAGCAGTTCCGGTTGGACACCTCAAGAGACCCAGTACTTC
TRBV7-9	TRBJ1-2	.	TRBD1	CASSFGQAGYTF	TGTGCCAGCAGCTTTGGACAGGCTGGCTACACCTTC
TRBV11-2	TRBJ2-7	once	TRBD2	CASSPGTSGFPTYEQYF	TGTGCCAGCAGCCCTGGGACTAGCGGGTTCCCAACCTACGAGCAGTACTTC
TRBV6-1	TRBJ2-7	.	TRBD1	CASSPTGAEQYF	TGTGCCAGCAGTCCCACAGGGGCCGAGCAGTACTTC
TRBV9	TRBJ1-2	.	.	CASSGTYSYGYTF	TGTGCCAGCAGTGGTACCTATAGCTATGGCTACACCTTC
TRBV11-2	TRBJ1-1	.	.	CASSLDPGGQTPTEAFF	TGTGCCAGCAGCTTAGATCCCGGGGGGCAAACCCCAACTGAAGCTTTCTTT
TRBV6-6	TRBJ2-7	.	TRBD2	CATTSGGYEQYF	TGTGCCACCACTAGCGGGGGCTACGAGCAGTACTTC
TRBV5-4	TRBJ1-4	.	.	CASSGGNEKLFF	TGTGCCAGCAGCGGGGGGAATGAAAAACTGTTTTTT
TRBV27	TRBJ1-6	.	.	CASSLATRQPDFNSPLHF	TGTGCCAGCAGTCTCGCCACCCGACAGCCCGACTTTAATTCACCCCTCCACTTT
TRBV11-3	TRBJ2-4	.	.	CASSLGGGLAKNIQYF	TGTGCCAGCAGCTTAGGGGGGGGGCTAGCCAAAAACATTCAGTACTTC
TRBV6-5	TRBJ2-5	.	.	CASSSEGETQYF	TGTGCCAGCAGTTCCGAGGGAGAGACCCAGTACTTC
TRBV5-4	TRBJ2-7	.	.	CASSFRDSVYEQYF	TGTGCCAGCAGCTTCCGGGACTCGGTCTACGAGCAGTACTTC
TRBV9	TRBJ2-1	.	.	CASSDSYSGAGNEQFF	TGTGCCAGCAGCGATAGCTACTCAGGGGCTGGGAATGAGCAGTTCTTC
TRBV14	TRBJ1-5	.	.	CASSQPGSGNQPQHF	TGTGCCAGCAGCCAACCAGGTTCGGGCAATCAGCCCCAGCATTTT
TRBV7-9	TRBJ2-4	.	.	CASSRGAGWDRDIQYF	TGTGCCAGCAGCCGGGGGGCGGGCTGGGATCGAGACATTCAGTACTTC